The rows below give T cell receptor beta chains drawn from one sample of a study of blood T cell repertoires in COVID-19. The data were produced by immunoSEQ multiplex PCR, yet TCRdb's version contains in-frame clones alone and is incomplete. This sample has 230,000 or so clones, with 85% to 90% found just once. The sequencing sample was made of PBMCs or T cells enriched from blood (not recorded which). Every receptor here comes from a woman aged 50 to 65 with acute COVID-19. The CDR3 runs from the conserved cysteine through the conserved F or W. A D gene is named only where the DNA matches it firmly. Part of the rows lack a size; the others show once, few, many or a class for expanded clones.

J gene,clone size,V gene,CDR3 length,D gene,CDR3 protein,CDR3 DNA
TRBJ2-1,once,TRBV7-3,12,-,CASSLRDSEQFF,TGTGCCAGCAGCTTAAGGGACTCTGAGCAGTTCTTC
TRBJ2-7,-,TRBV7-3,16,TRBD2,CASSPLGGRVPYEQYF,TGTGCCAGCAGCCCTCTTGGGGGGAGGGTTCCCTACGAGCAGTACTTC
TRBJ2-2,few,TRBV19,11,-,CASSFLGELFF,TGTGCCAGTAGTTTCCTCGGGGAGCTGTTTTTT
TRBJ2-3,-,TRBV9,14,-,CASSVGLALDTQYF,TGTGCCAGCAGCGTGGGCCTAGCACTAGATACGCAGTATTTT
TRBJ2-6,-,TRBV30,14,-,CAWSRSSGANVLTF,TGTGCCTGGAGTCGTAGCTCCGGGGCCAACGTCCTGACTTTC
TRBJ2-5,-,TRBV19,14,TRBD2,CASSMGLVIETQYF,TGTGCCAGTAGTATGGGACTAGTGATCGAGACCCAGTACTTC
TRBJ1-4,-,TRBV4-2,18,-,CASSQRKRTGRTNEKLFF,TGTGCCAGCAGCCAACGAAAAAGGACGGGAAGGACTAATGAAAAACTGTTTTTT
TRBJ2-7,-,TRBV19,15,TRBD2,CASSRGLAGSYEQYF,TGTGCCAGTAGTAGGGGACTAGCGGGATCCTACGAGCAGTACTTC
TRBJ1-2,-,TRBV29-1,15,TRBD1,CSVEGGQGGNYGYTF,TGCAGCGTTGAAGGGGGACAGGGGGGAAACTATGGCTACACCTTC
TRBJ1-1,-,TRBV9,13,-,CASSVVQNTEAFF,TGTGCCAGCAGCGTAGTTCAGAACACTGAAGCTTTCTTT
TRBJ2-7,-,TRBV12-3/TRBV12-4,11,-,CASSAGFEQYF,TGTGCCAGCAGTGCAGGGTTTGAGCAGTACTTC
TRBJ1-2,few,TRBV27,15,TRBD1,CASRRGQAENYGYTF,TGTGCCAGTAGGAGGGGACAGGCTGAAAACTATGGCTACACCTTC
TRBJ1-5,few,TRBV30,13,TRBD1,CAWNTGDNQPQHF,TGTGCCTGGAACACAGGGGACAATCAGCCCCAGCATTTT
TRBJ1-4,-,TRBV30,14,TRBD1,CAWGIGQGGEKLFF,TGTGCCTGGGGGATCGGGCAGGGGGGTGAAAAACTGTTTTTT
TRBJ1-2,-,TRBV5-4,12,-,CASSLGRLGYTF,TGTGCCAGCAGCTTAGGCCGACTTGGCTACACCTTC
TRBJ2-2,-,TRBV15,18,TRBD2,CATSRGIERAGDTGELFF,TGTGCCACCAGCAGAGGAATCGAGAGAGCGGGAGACACCGGGGAGCTGTTTTTT
TRBJ1-5,-,TRBV7-8,12,-,CASSLQNQPQHF,TGTGCCAGCAGCTTACAGAATCAGCCCCAGCATTTT
TRBJ1-2,-,TRBV3-1/TRBV3-2,15,-,CASSHPGGEFYGYTF,TGTGCCAGCAGCCACCCAGGCGGGGAGTTCTATGGCTACACCTTC
TRBJ1-5,-,TRBV27,16,-,CASSLSPGGGNQPQHF,TGTGCCAGCAGTTTGTCCCCCGGGGGTGGCAATCAGCCCCAGCATTTT
TRBJ1-1,-,TRBV5-5,14,-,CASSPQQGRTEAFF,TGTGCCAGCAGCCCCCAACAGGGAAGGACTGAAGCTTTCTTT
TRBJ2-1,-,TRBV27,15,-,CASSLTGSSYNEQFF,TGTGCCAGCAGTTTAACGGGAAGCTCCTACAATGAGCAGTTCTTC
TRBJ2-1,-,TRBV5-5,18,TRBD2,CASRTSDLAGATYNEQFF,TGTGCCAGCAGGACGTCCGATCTAGCGGGGGCTACCTACAATGAGCAGTTCTTC
TRBJ2-1,-,TRBV19,13,-,CATRTGSYNEQFF,TGTGCCACCCGGACTGGCTCCTACAATGAGCAGTTCTTC
TRBJ2-7,-,TRBV7-2,11,-,CASSQAGLPYF,TGTGCCAGCAGCCAGGCAGGACTACCGTACTTC
TRBJ1-4,-,TRBV19,15,TRBD1,CASSMGDRGDEKLFF,TGTGCCAGTAGTATGGGGGACAGGGGAGATGAAAAACTGTTTTTT
TRBJ2-7,-,TRBV24-1,15,TRBD1,CATSQTGTGVHEQYF,TGTGCCACCAGTCAGACCGGGACAGGGGTTCACGAGCAGTACTTC
TRBJ2-1,-,TRBV7-8,19,-,CASSLAYGGWRTSYNEQFF,TGTGCCAGCAGCTTAGCGTACGGAGGTTGGCGTACCTCCTACAATGAGCAGTTCTTC
TRBJ2-1,-,TRBV7-9,18,TRBD2,CASSLGSGGAGGNNEQFF,TGTGCCAGCAGCTTAGGATCCGGCGGAGCGGGAGGAAACAATGAGCAGTTCTTC
TRBJ2-5,once,TRBV7-2,16,-,CASSFTPALIQETQYF,TGTGCCAGCAGCTTTACTCCCGCATTAATCCAAGAGACCCAGTACTTC
TRBJ2-1,-,TRBV7-9,19,TRBD2,CASDHTAGQGLAKGNEQFF,TGTGCCAGCGACCACACCGCGGGCCAGGGACTAGCGAAAGGCAATGAGCAGTTCTTC
TRBJ2-1,-,TRBV27,16,TRBD2,CASSLSSGRTYNEQFF,TGTGCCAGCAGTTTATCTAGCGGGCGAACCTACAATGAGCAGTTCTTC
TRBJ1-2,-,TRBV18,14,-,CASSPAGVDYGYTF,TGTGCCAGCTCACCGGCGGGTGTTGACTATGGCTACACCTTC
TRBJ2-1,-,TRBV28,15,-,CASSLWVTANNEQFF,TGTGCCAGCAGCCTTTGGGTGACAGCCAACAATGAGCAGTTCTTC
TRBJ2-2,-,TRBV7-7,14,-,CASSVNRNTGELFF,TGTGCTAGCAGCGTTAATAGGAACACCGGGGAGCTGTTTTTT
TRBJ2-7,-,TRBV10-3,13,-,CAISDGGSYEQYF,TGTGCCATCAGTGATGGAGGGTCCTACGAGCAGTACTTC
TRBJ1-3,-,TRBV27,17,-,CASNKTDRSDSGNTIYF,TGTGCCAGCAACAAGACCGACAGATCCGACTCTGGAAACACCATATATTTT
TRBJ1-4,few,TRBV7-2,15,TRBD1,CASSLATGGHEKLFF,TGTGCCAGCAGCTTAGCGACAGGGGGCCATGAAAAACTGTTTTTT
TRBJ1-1,few,TRBV19,15,TRBD1,CASSLRDSRYTEAFF,TGTGCCAGTAGCCTCCGGGACAGTAGGTACACTGAAGCTTTCTTT
TRBJ1-4,-,TRBV4-1,16,-,CASSQDDSLENEKLFF,TGCGCCAGCAGCCAGGATGACAGCTTAGAGAATGAAAAACTGTTTTTT
TRBJ1-1,-,TRBV18,17,-,CASSPLKGELSNTEAFF,TGTGCCAGCTCACCACTTAAAGGGGAACTCTCGAACACTGAAGCTTTCTTT
TRBJ1-6,-,TRBV7-9,14,-,CASSSLGGSSPLHF,TGTGCCAGCAGCTCCCTGGGGGGTAGTTCACCCCTCCACTTT
TRBJ2-3,-,TRBV19,15,TRBD2,CASSKAGAGPDTQYF,TGTGCCAGTAGTAAAGCGGGAGCTGGGCCAGATACGCAGTATTTT
TRBJ2-3,-,TRBV9,13,-,CASSVVRGDTQYF,TGTGCCAGCAGCGTAGTAAGGGGAGATACGCAGTATTTT
TRBJ2-1,-,TRBV6-1,16,TRBD2,CASSAYFEREGNEQFF,TGTGCCAGCAGTGCATATTTCGAGCGGGAGGGGAATGAGCAGTTCTTC
TRBJ2-7,-,TRBV4-3,15,TRBD2,CASSRGLAGVEEQYF,TGCGCCAGCAGCCGGGGACTAGCGGGAGTAGAGGAGCAGTACTTC
TRBJ1-2,-,TRBV29-1,19,TRBD1,CSVPDRPQGAHPANYGYTF,TGCAGCGTGCCCGACAGACCGCAGGGGGCTCACCCTGCTAACTATGGCTACACCTTC
TRBJ1-3,few,TRBV2,15,TRBD1,CASRDGQGMGNTIYF,TGTGCCAGCAGGGACGGACAGGGTATGGGAAACACCATATATTTT
TRBJ2-5,-,TRBV9,18,-,CASSGPSPGQRYQETQYF,TGTGCCAGCAGCGGCCCCTCCCCGGGACAACGGTACCAAGAGACCCAGTACTTC
TRBJ2-7,-,TRBV28,15,TRBD1,CASSPWDRGSYEQYF,TGTGCCAGCAGCCCCTGGGACAGGGGCTCCTACGAGCAGTACTTC
TRBJ1-2,-,TRBV28,13,TRBD1,CASIQGGLYGYTF,TGTGCCAGCATCCAGGGGGGTCTCTATGGCTACACCTTC
TRBJ2-5,-,TRBV7-2,15,TRBD2,CASSPDKGLVETQYF,TGTGCCAGCAGCCCGGACAAGGGACTAGTAGAGACCCAGTACTTC
TRBJ1-3,-,TRBV30,17,-,CAWNQMRVSLSGNTIYF,TGTGCCTGGAATCAGATGAGGGTCTCCCTCTCTGGAAACACCATATATTTT
TRBJ2-1,-,TRBV4-3,17,TRBD2,CASSQGPSSGSYNEQFF,TGCGCCAGCAGCCAAGGCCCCTCTAGCGGGAGCTACAATGAGCAGTTCTTC
TRBJ2-1,once,TRBV7-2,15,TRBD2,CASSLFLAESDEQFF,TGTGCCAGCAGCTTATTCCTAGCGGAGTCGGATGAGCAGTTCTTC
TRBJ1-6,-,TRBV4-2,16,TRBD1,CASSQDLDRGNSPLHF,TGTGCCAGCAGCCAAGACTTGGACAGGGGGAATTCACCCCTCCACTTT
TRBJ2-7,-,TRBV14,15,TRBD1,CASRGQGALHYEQYF,TGTGCCAGCAGGGGACAGGGGGCATTACACTACGAGCAGTACTTC
TRBJ2-7,-,TRBV6-5,13,TRBD1,CASIPGQGYEQYF,TGTGCCAGCATCCCGGGACAGGGTTACGAGCAGTACTTC
TRBJ1-2,-,TRBV4-1,15,TRBD1,CASSQPTGGNYGYTF,TGCGCCAGCAGCCAACCGACAGGGGGGAACTATGGCTACACCTTC
TRBJ1-2,few,TRBV19,14,TRBD1,CASSIGWTGDGYTF,TGTGCCAGTAGTATAGGCTGGACAGGCGATGGCTACACCTTC
TRBJ1-5,-,TRBV5-1,15,-,CASSLAGGSNQPQHF,TGCGCCAGCAGCTTGGCAGGAGGGAGCAATCAGCCCCAGCATTTT